A single sample is the source of the 22 T cell receptor beta chains below, sequenced in a study of cytomegalovirus exposure and HLA in healthy donors. PCR was performed using 60 Vbeta and 13 Jbeta primers. Sequencing was performed with immunoSEQ multiplex PCR; in TCRdb, only in-frame clones are kept and a portion is missing. The sample records about 130,000 clones, approximately 82% being singletons. The sample taken for sequencing was PBMCs. These receptors were taken from a man aged 45-65 years in good health and CMV-seronegative.

A word on this clone: Additional DNA sequences in this sample encode the identical CDR3. The gene calls are TRBV2 and TRBJ2-6; 7 nucleotides align to TRBD2. Germline values: CDR1 SNHLY, CDR2 FYNNEI. V lost 0 bases to trimming and J lost 4 bases; unmatched junction nucleotides: 9. The CDR3 has 18 residues. CDR3 in DNA: TGTGCCAGCAGTGAAGCGCTGGGAGGGTTGGAAGGGGCCAACGTCCTGACTTTC. This gives the protein CASSEALGGLEGANVLTF. The full variable domain, with the rest looked up from reference TRBV2 and TRBJ2-6, is EPEVTQTPSHQVTQMGQEVILRCVPISNHLYFYWYRQILGQKVEFLVSFYNNEISEKSEIFDDQFSVERPDGSNFTLKIRSTKLEDSAMYFCASSEALGGLEGANVLTFGAGSRLTVL.

The chain joins TRBV13 to TRBJ1-4, with 7 bases aligning to TRBD1. There are 14 residues in the CDR3. Germline trimming cut 1 base from V and 8 bases from J; bases unmatched to any gene: 4. Germline assignment: CDR1 PRHDT and CDR2 FYEKMQ (reference sequence). The DNA of the CDR3 is TGTGCCAGCAGCTTAGAAGGAGGGGGCGAAAAACTGTTTTTT. This encodes CASSLEGGGEKLFF. Drawing the rest from reference TRBV13 and TRBJ1-4, the complete variable domain is AAGVIQSPRHLIKEKRETATLKCYPIPRHDTVYWYQQGPGQDPQFLISFYEKMQSDKGSIPDRFSAQQFSDYHSELNMSSLELGDSALYFCASSLEGGGEKLFFGSGTQLSVL.

This sequence joins TRBV19 and TRBJ2-7; D is uncertain. V lost 1 base to trimming and J lost 6 bases, with 19 bases between them. The germline V gene encodes CDR1 LNHDA and CDR2 SQIVND (reference sequence). The CDR3 is 16 residues long. CDR3 in DNA: TGTGCCAGTAGTATAGGTGGCACAGCTTACCGAGTCGAGCAGTACTTC. As protein: CASSIGGTAYRVEQYF.

On this clone itself: The same CDR3 is also encoded by other DNA sequences in this sample. This chain uses TRBV29-1 with TRBJ2-5; D ambiguous. Germline CDR1 and CDR2: SQVTM and ANQGSEA. The CDR3 has 11 amino acids. The V end lost 4 bases, the J end lost 5 bases, and 8 bases lay between the germline ends. This CDR3 reads CSVGGRETQYF. CDR3 sequence (DNA): TGCAGCGTTGGAGGAAGGGAGACCCAGTACTTC.

The chain couples TRBV7-9 to TRBJ2-3, with TRBD2 identical over 8 bases. Germline lookup yields CDR1 SEHNR and CDR2 FQNEAQ (reference sequence). This CDR3 comprises 16 residues. J lost 4 bases, V lost 4 bases, and 10 bases had no gene match. The CDR3 nucleotides read TGTGCCAGCAGCTCAAGGACTAGCCTGTTGGCAGATACGCAGTATTTT. Translation: CASSSRTSLLADTQYF.

The rearrangement joins TRBV5-1 to TRBJ2-3, with 7 bases identical to TRBD2. The germline CDR1 and CDR2 sequences are SGHRS and YFSETQ. This CDR3 region has 18 residues. Trimming cost V 0 bases and J 0 bases; bases outside gene matches: 10. Here the CDR3 reads CASSLGGGGSFSTDTQYF. The DNA for the CDR3 is TGCGCCAGCAGCTTGGGGGGCGGGGGATCCTTCAGCACAGATACGCAGTATTTT.

The CDR3 bases are TGTGCCAGCAGTTTCGCAGGCTCCAAAAACATTCAGTACTTC. Protein: CASSFAGSKNIQYF. The chain uses TRBV27 and TRBJ2-4; D call uncertain. There are 14 residues in the CDR3. Trimming took 3 bases from V and 2 from J, leaving 8 bases between them. The V gene's germline CDR1 is MNHEY and CDR2 SMNVEV (reference sequence).

The chain has TRBV5-6 and TRBJ2-2; unclear D gene. The CDR3 is 15 residues long. Trimming shortened V by 6 bases and J by 7 bases, and 19 bases separated the two germline ends. Germline assignment: CDR1 SGHDT and CDR2 YYEEEE. DNA for the CDR3: TGTGCCAGCACCTTTAGGCAGGTGTATGGCGGGGAGCTGTTTTTT. This gives the protein CASTFRQVYGGELFF. Together with reference TRBV5-6 and TRBJ2-2, the CDR3 gives the full variable domain: DAGVTQSPTHLIKTRGQQVTLRCSPKSGHDTVSWYQQALGQGPQFIFQYYEEEERQRGNFPDRFSGHQFPNYSSELNVNALLLGDSALYLCASTFRQVYGGELFFGEGSRLTVL.

The V gene is TRBV21-1, the J gene TRBJ2-1; TRBD1, as called in the table, went unchecked against the DNA. TRBV21-1 is tagged as a pseudogene. The CDR3 has 18 residues. CDR3 amino acids: CASSKKKEDRGPYNEQFF. The CDR3, as DNA: TGTGCCAGCAGCAAAAAAAAGGAGGACAGGGGGCCCTACAATGAGCAGTTCTTC.

The chain uses TRBV2 and TRBJ1-2, with 7 bases matching TRBD1. The ends lost 6 bases at V and 3 bases at J; junction bases unmatched: 13. Germline values: CDR1 SNHLY, CDR2 FYNNEI. The CDR3 spans 16 residues. The CDR3 DNA reads as TGTGCCAGCAGAGGAACAGGGGTTTCAAGCGACTATGGCTACACCTTC. This codes for CASRGTGVSSDYGYTF.

This clone was seen more than once but under ten times. The chain is built from TRBV5-4 and TRBJ1-1; maybe TRBD1 (5 bases). The CDR3 totals 11 residues. Trimming removed 6 bases at V and 8 bases at J, with 11 bases between. Germline lookup yields CDR1 SGHNT and CDR2 YYREEE (reference sequence). The CDR3 is CASTAGTEAFF. The CDR3 DNA reads as TGTGCCAGCACCGCGGGGACCGAAGCTTTCTTT.

This sequence joins TRBV5-1 and TRBJ1-1; the D is unclear. V was trimmed by 0 bases and J by 7 bases, leaving 7 bases between them. This CDR3 is 12 amino acids long. Germline CDR1 is SGHRS and CDR2 is YFSETQ. As DNA, the CDR3 is TGCGCCAGCAGCTTGGACACCGTTGAAGCTTTCTTT. Translated: CASSLDTVEAFF.

The chain has TRBV19 and TRBJ1-6, with 9 bases that match TRBD1. This CDR3 is built from 16 residues. Trimming took 3 bases from V and 5 from J; bases not matched to a gene: 5. Germline V lookup: CDR1 LNHDA, CDR2 SQIVND (reference sequence). CDR3: CASSMGTGNNNSPLHF. The CDR3 bases are TGTGCCAGTAGTATGGGGACAGGGAATAATAATTCACCCCTCCACTTT. The variable domain in full, completed from reference TRBV19 and TRBJ1-6, reads DGGITQSPKYLFRKEGQNVTLSCEQNLNHDAMYWYRQDPGQGLRLIYYSQIVNDFQKGDIAEGYSVSREKKESFPLTVTSAQKNPTAFYLCASSMGTGNNNSPLHFGNGTRLTVT.

This clone turned up a few times. The genes are TRBV6-1 and TRBJ1-1; D is perhaps TRBD1 (5 bases). CDR3 size: 15 residues. The V gene's germline CDR1 is MNHNS and CDR2 SASEGT. Trimming removed 2 bases at V and 4 bases at J, with 14 bases between. CDR3: CASSEYRGSFTEAFF. CDR3 in DNA: TGTGCCAGCAGTGAATATCGGGGGAGTTTCACTGAAGCTTTCTTT.

The V gene is TRBV7-9, the J gene TRBJ2-7; the D gene is possibly TRBD2 (5 bases). Germline V gene sequence: CDR1 SEHNR, CDR2 FQNEAQ (reference sequence). The CDR3 extends over 12 amino acids. The V end was cut by 4 bases, the J end by 3 bases, with 7 bases between. CDR3 protein: CASSSGDYEQYF. CDR3 sequence (DNA): TGTGCCAGCAGCTCCGGGGACTACGAGCAGTACTTC.

This chain connects TRBV2 to TRBJ1-4; D is perhaps TRBD1 (6 bases). V was clipped by 5 bases and J by 4 bases, with 20 bases between them. CDR1 and CDR2 (germline): SNHLY, FYNNEI. The CDR3 covers 17 residues. The CDR3 sequence: CASSSPETGPFNEKLFF. In nucleotides, the CDR3 is TGTGCCAGCAGTTCCCCTGAGACAGGACCCTTTAATGAAAAACTGTTTTTT. The whole variable domain, remainder taken from reference TRBV2 and TRBJ1-4, is EPEVTQTPSHQVTQMGQEVILRCVPISNHLYFYWYRQILGQKVEFLVSFYNNEISEKSEIFDDQFSVERPDGSNFTLKIRSTKLEDSAMYFCASSSPETGPFNEKLFFGSGTQLSVL.

This clone occurred a few times. DNA for the CDR3: TGTGCCAGTAGTACTACAGGGAAGGTGTGGGATCCGTACAATGAGCAGTTCTTC. Protein sequence: CASSTTGKVWDPYNEQFF. This chain links TRBV19 with TRBJ2-1, with D maybe TRBD1 (6 bases). CDR3 length equals 18 residues. V lost 4 bases and J lost 4, with 23 bases in between. CDR1 is LNHDA and CDR2 is SQIVND in the germline V gene (reference sequence).

J is TRBJ2-2 and V is TRBV5-4, with 14 positions matching TRBD2. The CDR3 consists of 18 residues. Looked up from germline, CDR1 is SGHNT and CDR2 is YYREEE (reference sequence). With 4 bases clipped from V and 3 bases from J, the junction kept 8 bases outside the gene matches. The CDR3 sequence: CASSKGLAGGLDTGELFF. The CDR3 coding sequence is TGTGCCAGCAGCAAAGGACTAGCGGGGGGATTGGACACCGGGGAGCTGTTTTTT. The full variable domain, rest sourced from reference TRBV5-4 and TRBJ2-2, is ETGVTQSPTHLIKTRGQQVTLRCSSQSGHNTVSWYQQALGQGPQFIFQYYREEENGRGNFPPRFSGLQFPNYSSELNVNALELDDSALYLCASSKGLAGGLDTGELFFGEGSRLTVL.

Note on this clone: The same CDR3 arises from other DNA sequences in this sample as well. CDR3 coding DNA: TGTGCCAGCAGTTATTCAGGGTTAACTGAAGCTTTCTTT. Amino acid sequence: CASSYSGLTEAFF. The chain recombines TRBV6-5 with TRBJ1-1; a weak D match, TRBD1 (5 bases). The CDR3 runs to 13 residues. CDR1 and CDR2 (germline): MNHEY, SVGAGI. Trimming removed 3 bases at V and 5 bases at J, with 10 bases between.

The chain employs TRBV29-1 and TRBJ1-3, with 10 bases that match TRBD1. The length of the CDR3 is 15 residues. Germline V gene sequence: CDR1 SQVTM, CDR2 ANQGSEA. Trimming cost V 7 bases and J 0 bases; bases outside gene matches: 6. Here the CDR3 reads CSAWTGGISGNTIYF. DNA for the CDR3: TGCAGCGCTTGGACAGGGGGTATCTCTGGAAACACCATATATTTT.

This sequence joins TRBV7-2 and TRBJ2-7; the D gene is possibly TRBD1 (6 bases). Trimming cost V 5 bases and J 2 bases, with 13 bases left between them. CDR1 SGHTA and CDR2 FQGNSA come from the germline V gene. CDR3 size: 14 residues. In nucleotides, the CDR3 is TGTGCCAGCAGCCCAGACAGGATCACCTACGAGCAGTACTTC. This codes for CASSPDRITYEQYF.

The V gene is TRBV5-1, the J gene TRBJ2-3; 9 nucleotides line up with TRBD1. The CDR3 length is 15 residues. In germline, CDR1 is SGHRS, CDR2 YFSETQ. The V and J ends lost 4 bases and 2 bases, in that order; junction bases with no gene match: 5. The CDR3 DNA reads TGCGCCAGCAGCCCTCGGACAGGGGACACAGATACGCAGTATTTT. Residues: CASSPRTGDTDTQYF.